This TCR beta chain was recorded in a study of graft-versus-host responses after intestinal transplantation. Study information: Multivisceral, liver-intestinal, or isolated intestinal transplants were received by the recipients. Every one of the recipients received anti-thymocyte globulin induction and afterwards took tacrolimus and steroids for approximately three years.

Germline CDR1 is SEHNR and CDR2 is FQNEAQ (reference sequence). V was pared by 0 bases and J by 6 bases, with 7 bases of the junction left unmatched. The CDR3 extends over 16 amino acids. Study-wide results and limits: Among circulating GvH clones, peak levels were associated with early post-transplant declines in HvG clones. Subjects displaying graft-donor T cell macrochimerism possessed elevated graft-versus-host to host-versus-graft clonal ratios inside allografts.

About this clone: Its cognate antigen is unknown.

TCRdb's copy holds only in-frame clones and misses some; the assay was immunoSEQ multiplex PCR. Of roughly 90,000 clones listed, under 95% are singletons. This rearrangement joins TRBV7-9 to TRBJ2-1, with 8 nucleotides matching TRBD1. The origin of this receptor is a human donor who was the organ donor for an intestinal transplant. The source was unstimulated CD4+ T cells sorted from spleen or lymph node cells, collected before transplant. The CDR3 here is CASSLAQTTGGNEQFF. The CDR3, as DNA: TGTGCCAGCAGCTTAGCGCAAACTACAGGGGGCAATGAGCAGTTCTTC.